This entry is about one T cell receptor beta chain. Its target is unknown. The data are from a study of T-cell reconstitution after alpha-beta-depleted transplantation in children. TCRbeta library preparation incorporated unique molecular identifiers. One entry per CDR3 protein results from TCRdb running MiXCR on the PCR reads. Among about 440,000 distinct CDR3 sequences, approximately 42% were seen once, and the ten largest hold under 35%. Study observations and caveats: After transplant, high TCRbeta diversity at day 60 in some patients arose from surviving recipient T cells and thymic progenitors. After transplant, at about two months, alpha-beta T cells were reportedly derived from several hundred expanded graft clones.

The sample in question was PBMCs, obtained before TCRalphabeta/CD19-depleted stem cell transplant. The clonotype originates from a girl aged 2-10 years with aplastic anemia, due to receive a stem cell transplant.

In DNA form, the CDR3 reads TGCGCCAGCAGCCGTCCAGCCACCTCCTACAATGAGCAGTTCTTC. It codes for CASSRPATSYNEQFF. The chain employs TRBV5-1 and TRBJ2-1; D ambiguous. The CDR3 length is 15 residues. The germline V gene encodes CDR1 SGHRS and CDR2 YFSETQ. The germline V and J ends were trimmed by 4 bases and 0 bases, with 11 bases remaining between them.